The T cell receptor beta chain under discussion was sequenced for a study of cytomegalovirus exposure and HLA in healthy donors. The V end was cut by 0 bases, the J end by 7 bases, with 22 bases between. CDR1 is SGDLS, CDR2 YYNGEE, per germline. This CDR3 has 17 residues. Though probably carrying unrecorded immune exposures, donors were nominally healthy at sampling. With 60 Vbeta and 13 Jbeta primers, the PCR was carried out. The repertoire was sequenced with immunoSEQ multiplex PCR; TCRdb's copy has only in-frame clones and lacks some. The data show about 160,000 clones, roughly four fifths seen once.

Specimen: PBMCs. The TCR comes from a woman aged 40 to 50 in good health and CMV-seronegative. The genes are TRBV9 and TRBJ2-5; D is possibly TRBD2 (6 bases). The CDR3 here is CASSVDRTITGSGTQYF. The CDR3 bases are TGTGCCAGCAGCGTAGATCGGACTATCACAGGTTCGGGGACCCAGTACTTC.